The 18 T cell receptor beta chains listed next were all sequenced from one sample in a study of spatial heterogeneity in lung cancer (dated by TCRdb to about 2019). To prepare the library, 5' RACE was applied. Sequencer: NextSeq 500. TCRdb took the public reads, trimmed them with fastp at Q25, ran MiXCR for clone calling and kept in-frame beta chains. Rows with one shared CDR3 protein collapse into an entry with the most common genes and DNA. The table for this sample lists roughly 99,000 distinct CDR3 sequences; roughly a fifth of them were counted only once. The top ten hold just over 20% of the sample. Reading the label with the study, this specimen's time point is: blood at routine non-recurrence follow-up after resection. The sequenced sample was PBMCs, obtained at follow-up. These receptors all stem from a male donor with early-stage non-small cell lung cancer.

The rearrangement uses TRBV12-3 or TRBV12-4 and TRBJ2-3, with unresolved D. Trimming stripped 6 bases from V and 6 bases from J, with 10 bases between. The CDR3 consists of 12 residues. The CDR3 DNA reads TGTGCCAGCAGACCCGCGTGGGATACGCAGTATTTT. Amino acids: CASRPAWDTQYF.

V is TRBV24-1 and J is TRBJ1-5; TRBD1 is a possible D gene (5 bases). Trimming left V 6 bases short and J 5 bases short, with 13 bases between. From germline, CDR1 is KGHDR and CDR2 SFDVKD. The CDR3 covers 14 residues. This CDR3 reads CATSSGGWDQPQHF. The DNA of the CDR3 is TGTGCCACCAGTTCGGGGGGTTGGGATCAGCCCCAGCATTTT.

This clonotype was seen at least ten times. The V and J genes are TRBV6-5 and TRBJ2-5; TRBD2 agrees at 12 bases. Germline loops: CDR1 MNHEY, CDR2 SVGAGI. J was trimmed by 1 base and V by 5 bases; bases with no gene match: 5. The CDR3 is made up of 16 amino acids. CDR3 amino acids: CASSRTSGALQETQYF. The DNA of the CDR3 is TGTGCCAGCAGTCGGACTAGCGGGGCCCTCCAAGAGACCCAGTACTTC.

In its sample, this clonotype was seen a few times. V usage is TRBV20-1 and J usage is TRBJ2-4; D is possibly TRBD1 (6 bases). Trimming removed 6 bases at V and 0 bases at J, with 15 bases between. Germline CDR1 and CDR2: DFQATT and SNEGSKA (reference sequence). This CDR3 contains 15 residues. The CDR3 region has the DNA TGCAGTGCCGCAGGACAGAATTTAGCCAAAAACATTCAGTACTTC. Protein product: CSAAGQNLAKNIQYF.

CDR3 sequence: CASSVLPWLGLAFFSYEQYF. The CDR3 bases are TGTGCCAGCAGCGTATTACCTTGGCTGGGACTAGCCTTCTTCTCCTACGAGCAGTACTTC. V usage is TRBV9 and J usage is TRBJ2-7; 9 positions agree with TRBD2. There are 20 residues in the CDR3. Germline values: CDR1 SGDLS, CDR2 YYNGEE. J was trimmed by 0 bases and V by 1 base; bases with no gene match: 17.

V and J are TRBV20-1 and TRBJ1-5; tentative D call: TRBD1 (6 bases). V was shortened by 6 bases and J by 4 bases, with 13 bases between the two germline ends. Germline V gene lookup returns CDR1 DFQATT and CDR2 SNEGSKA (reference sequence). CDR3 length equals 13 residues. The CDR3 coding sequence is TGCAGTGCCAACCGGGACATAAATCAGCCCCAGCATTTT. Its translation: CSANRDINQPQHF.

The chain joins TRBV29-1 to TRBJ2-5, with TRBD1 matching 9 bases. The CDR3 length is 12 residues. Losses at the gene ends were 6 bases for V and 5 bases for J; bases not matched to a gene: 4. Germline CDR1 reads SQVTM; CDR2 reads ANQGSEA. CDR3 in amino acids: CSVYRGLETQYF. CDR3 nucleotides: TGCAGCGTCTACAGGGGGCTCGAGACCCAGTACTTC. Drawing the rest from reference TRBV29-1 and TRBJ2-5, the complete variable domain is SAVISQKPSRDICQRGTSLTIQCQVDSQVTMMFWYRQQPGQSLTLIATANQGSEATYESGFVIDKFPISRPNLTFSTLTVSNMSPEDSSIYLCSVYRGLETQYFGPGTRLLVL.

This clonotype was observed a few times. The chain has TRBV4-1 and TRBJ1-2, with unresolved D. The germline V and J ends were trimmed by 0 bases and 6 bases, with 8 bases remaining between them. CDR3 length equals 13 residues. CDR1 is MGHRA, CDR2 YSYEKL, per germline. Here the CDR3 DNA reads TGCGCCAGCAGCCAAGATATTCGGAATGGCTACACCTTC. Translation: CASSQDIRNGYTF.

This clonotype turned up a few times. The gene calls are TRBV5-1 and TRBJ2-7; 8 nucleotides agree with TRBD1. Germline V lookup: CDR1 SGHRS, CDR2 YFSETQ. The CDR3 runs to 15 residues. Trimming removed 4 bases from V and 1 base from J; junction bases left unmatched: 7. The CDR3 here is CASSRTTGGSYEQYF. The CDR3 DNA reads TGCGCCAGCAGCCGTACAACAGGGGGTTCCTACGAGCAGTACTTC.

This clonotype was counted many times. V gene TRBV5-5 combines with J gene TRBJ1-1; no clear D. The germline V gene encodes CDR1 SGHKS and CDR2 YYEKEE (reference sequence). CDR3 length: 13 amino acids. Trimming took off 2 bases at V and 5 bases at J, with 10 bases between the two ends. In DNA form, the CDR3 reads TGTGCCAGCAGCTTAGGGATCGTGACTGAAGCTTTCTTT. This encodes CASSLGIVTEAFF.

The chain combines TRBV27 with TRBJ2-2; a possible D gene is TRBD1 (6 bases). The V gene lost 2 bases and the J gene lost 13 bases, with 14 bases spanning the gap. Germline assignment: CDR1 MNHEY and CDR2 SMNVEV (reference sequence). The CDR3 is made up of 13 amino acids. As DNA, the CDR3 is TGTGCCAGCAGTTTAGCAGAGCAGGGGTGGCTGTTTTTT. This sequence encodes CASSLAEQGWLFF.

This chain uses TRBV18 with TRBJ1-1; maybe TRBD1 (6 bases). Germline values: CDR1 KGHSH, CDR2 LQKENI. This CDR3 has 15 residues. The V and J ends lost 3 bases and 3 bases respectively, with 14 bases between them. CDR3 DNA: TGTGCCAGCTCACCCTTGGCCAGGGGCGACACTGAAGCTTTCTTT. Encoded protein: CASSPLARGDTEAFF.

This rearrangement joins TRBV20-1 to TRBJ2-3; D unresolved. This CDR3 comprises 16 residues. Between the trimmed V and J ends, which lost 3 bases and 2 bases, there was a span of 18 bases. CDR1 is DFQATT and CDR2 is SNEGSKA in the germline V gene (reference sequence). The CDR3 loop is CSASAPWRRDTDTQYF. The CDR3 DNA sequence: TGCAGTGCTAGTGCCCCCTGGCGCCGAGACACAGATACGCAGTATTTT.

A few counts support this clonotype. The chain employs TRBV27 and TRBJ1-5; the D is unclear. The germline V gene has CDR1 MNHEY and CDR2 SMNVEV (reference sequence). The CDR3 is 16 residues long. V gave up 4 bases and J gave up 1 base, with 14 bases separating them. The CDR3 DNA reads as TGTGCCAGCAGTTGGGCGAATCCGGGAAGCAATCAGCCCCAGCATTTT. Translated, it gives CASSWANPGSNQPQHF.

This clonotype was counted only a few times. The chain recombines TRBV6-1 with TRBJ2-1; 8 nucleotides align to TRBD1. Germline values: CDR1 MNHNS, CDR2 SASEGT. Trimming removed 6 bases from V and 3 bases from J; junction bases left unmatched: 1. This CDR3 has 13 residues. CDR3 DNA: TGTGCCAGCAGACAGGGGGGCTACAATGAGCAGTTCTTC. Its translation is CASRQGGYNEQFF.

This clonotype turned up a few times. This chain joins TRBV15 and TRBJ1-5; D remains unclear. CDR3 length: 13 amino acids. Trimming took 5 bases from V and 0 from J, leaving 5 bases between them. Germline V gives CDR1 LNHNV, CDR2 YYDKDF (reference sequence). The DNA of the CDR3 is TGTGCCACCAGCCTCGATAGCAATCAGCCCCAGCATTTT. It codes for CATSLDSNQPQHF.

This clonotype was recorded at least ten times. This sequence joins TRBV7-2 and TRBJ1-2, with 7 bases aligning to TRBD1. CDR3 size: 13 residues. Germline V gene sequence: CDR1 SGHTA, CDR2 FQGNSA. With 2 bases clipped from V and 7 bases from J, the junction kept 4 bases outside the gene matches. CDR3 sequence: CASSLRQGVGYTF. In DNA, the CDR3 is TGTGCCAGCAGCTTAAGACAGGGAGTTGGCTACACCTTC.

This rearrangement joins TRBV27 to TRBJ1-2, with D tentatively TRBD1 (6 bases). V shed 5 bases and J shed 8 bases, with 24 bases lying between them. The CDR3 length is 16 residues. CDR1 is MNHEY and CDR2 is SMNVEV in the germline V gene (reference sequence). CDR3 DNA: TGTGCCAGCAGTCCCACCCTGGGGGGGGGCTCTAGCGGCTACACCTTC. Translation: CASSPTLGGGSSGYTF.